Listed below are T cell receptor beta chains from one sample, sequenced in a study of Ad26.COV2.S vaccination and SARS-CoV-2 variants. The protocol was immunoSEQ multiplex PCR, while the TCRdb copy is restricted to in-frame clones and leaves out a portion. The table shows over 450,000 clones, with around 89% occurring only once. The sequenced sample was peripheral blood, obtained in a trial of Ad26.COV2.S vaccine versus placebo. The source is a person between 18 and 65 years old who received the Ad26.COV2.S COVID-19 vaccine or a placebo. The CDR3 runs from the conserved cysteine through the conserved F or W. The D gene is left open where the match is weak. Size is stated for part of the rows, as once, few or many counts, or as a class when the clone is expanded.

V	D	size	J	DNA	CDR3
TRBV4-1	.	.	TRBJ2-7	TGCGCCAGCAGCCTATACCGGGACATATACGCCTACGAGCAGTACTTC	CASSLYRDIYAYEQYF
TRBV19	.	.	TRBJ2-1	TGTGCCAGTAGTATCGTGGAGGAGGGGGGACGAAAGTTCTTC	CASSIVEEGGRKFF
TRBV6-6	.	.	TRBJ1-5	TGTGCCAGCAGTTACGGACAGAATCAGCCCCAGCATTTT	CASSYGQNQPQHF
TRBV28	TRBD2	.	TRBJ2-3	TGTGCCAGCAGTCCAGATACCGGGACTAGCGGGAGTTATACGCAGTATTTT	CASSPDTGTSGSYTQYF
TRBV7-6	.	.	TRBJ1-6	TGTGCCAGCAGCTTAGTGGATAGGACCAATTCACCCCTCCACTTT	CASSLVDRTNSPLHF
TRBV11-2	TRBD1	.	TRBJ1-2	TGTGCCAGCAGCAGGGACAGTAACTATGGCTACACCTTC	CASSRDSNYGYTF
TRBV2	.	.	TRBJ1-5	TGTGCCAGCAGTGGGGACCGTCATAGCAATCAGCCCCAGCATTTT	CASSGDRHSNQPQHF
TRBV4-3	.	.	TRBJ1-1	TGCGCCAGCAGCCAAGATAGGGGACCGAACACTGAAGCTTTCTTT	CASSQDRGPNTEAFF
TRBV29-1	.	.	TRBJ1-1	TGCAGCGCCCTAGCGACGGGGAACACTGAAGCTTTCTTT	CSALATGNTEAFF
TRBV4-2	.	.	TRBJ2-5	TGTGCCAGCAGCCAAGGTGACAAGGATAAGACCCAGTACTTC	CASSQGDKDKTQYF
TRBV28	.	.	TRBJ1-3	TGTGCCAGCAGTTCGACAGTAGTAAGAAACACCATATATTTT	CASSSTVVRNTIYF
TRBV27	.	.	TRBJ1-2	TGTGCCAGCAGTTTAGGTACAGCCCTTAGCTATGGCTACACCTTC	CASSLGTALSYGYTF
TRBV19	.	.	TRBJ1-5	TGTGCCAGTAGGATGGGACCGATCAATCAGCCCCAGCATTTT	CASRMGPINQPQHF
TRBV4-1	.	few	TRBJ2-7	TGCGCCAGCAGCCACAGGGACAAGTGGGGTCGGTACGAGCAGTACTTC	CASSHRDKWGRYEQYF
TRBV6-6	TRBD2	.	TRBJ2-3	TGTGCCAGCAGTTACGGGGCGGGAGGCTCGGCAGATACGCAGTATTTT	CASSYGAGGSADTQYF
TRBV6-6	.	.	TRBJ2-7	TGTGCCAGCAGTTACGCTGACAGATACTACGAGCAGTACTTC	CASSYADRYYEQYF
TRBV12-3/TRBV12-4	.	.	TRBJ1-5	TGTGCCAGCAGTTTTCAGGGCAGGCAGCCCCAGCATTTT	CASSFQGRQPQHF
TRBV5-5	.	.	TRBJ1-5	TGTGCCAGCAGCTTGTGGCCCAACCGCTCCAATCAGCCCCAGCATTTT	CASSLWPNRSNQPQHF
TRBV3-1/TRBV3-2	TRBD1	.	TRBJ2-2	TGTGCCAGCAGGGCCAGACAGGGATGGGACACCGGGGAGCTGTTTTTT	CASRARQGWDTGELFF
TRBV7-9	.	few	TRBJ1-1	TGTGCCAGCAGCTTACGGGGGGACACTGAAGCTTTCTTT	CASSLRGDTEAFF
TRBV6-5	.	.	TRBJ1-2	TGTGCCAGCAGCCTTCTGGGGCGGTCTGACTATGGCTACACCTTC	CASSLLGRSDYGYTF
TRBV7-9	TRBD1	.	TRBJ2-7	TGTGCCAGCAGCACGAACAGGGGTGGGACCTACGAGCAGTACTTC	CASSTNRGGTYEQYF
TRBV11-2	.	.	TRBJ2-1	TGTGCCAGCAGCTTCCGGGACCTCTACAATGAGCAGTTCTTC	CASSFRDLYNEQFF